This paragraph reports one TCR beta chain. The sample belongs to a study of T cell responses to AZD1222 COVID-19 vaccine. This table comes from immunoSEQ multiplex PCR, and its TCRdb copy is limited to in-frame clones, with some not included. The sample lists about 190,000 clones; around 94% were seen once. This CDR3 spans 14 amino acids. The V gene lost 5 bases and the J gene lost 7 bases, with 15 bases spanning the gap. Per the germline V gene, CDR1 is SEHNR and CDR2 is FQNEAQ (reference sequence). The J gene is TRBJ1-5, the V gene TRBV7-9; perhaps TRBD1 as D (6 bases). The sample here was peripheral blood, taken on day 0 of AZD1222 vaccination. This receptor was identified in an adult in good health. The CDR3 here is CASSIGGGRQPQHF. In nucleotides, the CDR3 is TGTGCCAGCAGCATAGGGGGGGGCAGGCAGCCCCAGCATTTT.